This entry concerns a single TCR beta chain. These data come from a study of blood T cell repertoires in COVID-19. Turning to the study itself: Researchers got acute and convalescent COVID-19 samples from the United States, Italy and Spain. T cells, B-cell-depleted T cells, or PBMCs provided the cDNA or gDNA that served as material.

Germline CDR1 and CDR2: SGHVS and FNYEAQ. V lost 5 bases, J lost 2 bases, and 15 bases lay in between. The CDR3 sequence is 15 residues long. As handled by the study authors: Nucleated cell counts were estimated from reference gene primer amplification. Libraries were prepared by immunoSEQ multiplex PCR; TCRdb keeps only in-frame clonotypes and omits some of them. The D gene and trimming were derived from the DNA, and the V and J assignments and clone size from that table. The repertoire holds 85,000 to 90,000 clones, 65% to 85% seen once, with 10% to 12% in the top ten. The sequenced material came from peripheral blood. The chain has TRBV7-6 and TRBJ2-5, with D tentatively TRBD1 (5 bases). This receptor was obtained from a man in his 70s with acute or convalescent COVID-19. CDR3 protein: CASSPDTRFQETQYF. The CDR3 DNA follows: TGTGCCAGCAGCCCGGACACGCGCTTTCAAGAGACCCAGTACTTC.